This passage covers 12 T cell receptor beta chains from one sample sequenced in a study of ipilimumab plus nivolumab after autologous stem cell transplantation. Assay used: immunoSEQ multiplex PCR; TCRdb lists only in-frame clones, some missing. The table records approximately 5,000 clones, under 70% of them present only once. The material sequenced was PBMCs, taken in a trial of ipilimumab plus nivolumab as post-transplant consolidation. The source of these receptors is a male donor with multiple myeloma.

The chain carries TRBV27 and TRBJ2-1, with a tentative D call TRBD1 (5 bases). V dropped 10 bases and J dropped 3 bases, with 16 bases sitting between them. The CDR3 sequence is 14 residues long. Germline V gene lookup returns CDR1 MNHEY and CDR2 SMNVEV (reference sequence). CDR3 amino acids: CATSRGAGYNEQFF. CDR3 bases: TGTGCCACCTCCCGTGGGGCCGGCTACAATGAGCAGTTCTTC.

The rearrangement uses TRBV5-1 and TRBJ2-5, with D maybe TRBD1 (5 bases). The DNA end lines up better with TRBJ2-7; the J call may be wrong. The germline V gene has CDR1 SGHRS and CDR2 YFSETQ. The CDR3 is made up of 14 amino acids. The CDR3 is CASSFDSAPDEQYF. The CDR3 coding sequence is TGCGCCAGCAGCTTCGACAGTGCCCCCGACGAGCAGTACTTC.

This chain joins TRBV11-1 and TRBJ2-7; tentatively, D is TRBD2 (5 bases). CDR1 and CDR2 from the germline V gene are SGHAT and FQDESV (reference sequence). The CDR3 length is 14 residues. Deletions cut 5 bases from V and 3 bases from J, with 14 bases between. The chain's CDR3 is CASSPALGSYEQYF. CDR3 in DNA: TGTGCCAGCAGCCCTGCTCTTGGGAGCTACGAGCAGTACTTC.

This rearrangement joins TRBV7-9 to TRBJ1-1; D not certain. This CDR3 spans 14 amino acids. Trimming took off 3 bases at V and 4 bases at J, with 12 bases between the two ends. CDR1 is SEHNR and CDR2 is FQNEAQ in the germline V gene (reference sequence). This CDR3 reads CASSLQVRTTEAFF. The DNA for the CDR3 is TGTGCCAGCAGCTTGCAGGTGAGGACCACTGAAGCTTTCTTT.

V usage is TRBV5-1 and J usage is TRBJ2-7; no clear D gene. Germline V lookup: CDR1 SGHRS, CDR2 YFSETQ. V was cut by 0 bases and J by 3 bases, with 10 bases left in between. The CDR3 spans 14 residues. The CDR3 bases are TGCGCCAGCAGCTTGGCCCTTCAGGACTACGAGCAGTACTTC. Translating gives CASSLALQDYEQYF.

The chain carries TRBV4-3 and TRBJ2-2; D assignment may be TRBD1 or TRBD2 (5 bases each). The germline gives CDR1 LGHNA, CDR2 YSLEER. Between the trimmed V and J ends, which lost 0 bases and 4 bases, there was a span of 12 bases. The length of the CDR3 is 16 residues. For the CDR3, the DNA is TGCGCCAGCAGCCAAGATAGACAAGGGACCACCGGGGAGCTGTTTTTT. It yields the protein CASSQDRQGTTGELFF.

The CDR3 DNA is TGTGCCAGTAGTATAGAGGGAGCTGGAAACACCATATATTTT. Translation: CASSIEGAGNTIYF. This chain links TRBV19 with TRBJ1-3; D not certain. Germline V CDR1 and CDR2: LNHDA, SQIVND (reference sequence). The length of the CDR3 is 14 residues. V shed 0 bases and J shed 2 bases, with 5 bases lying between them.

V gene TRBV28 combines with J gene TRBJ1-5; D call uncertain. The germline V gene has CDR1 MDHEN and CDR2 SYDVKM. There are 14 residues in the CDR3. Trimming removed 6 bases at V and 9 bases at J, with 18 bases between. CDR3 protein: CASRDPGPGRPQHF. The CDR3 coding sequence is TGTGCCAGCAGGGATCCAGGACCGGGAAGGCCCCAGCATTTT.

In DNA, the CDR3 is TGCGCCAGCAGAGCTTTTAACTCCTACGAGCAGTACTTC. Translation gives CASRAFNSYEQYF. The chain uses TRBV5-1 and TRBJ2-7; D not resolved. The CDR3 has 13 residues. The germline CDR1 and CDR2 sequences are SGHRS and YFSETQ. V lost 5 bases and J lost 0, with 9 bases in between.

The chain recombines TRBV7-2 with TRBJ2-3; 10 positions match TRBD2. With 8 bases clipped from V and 12 bases from J, the junction kept 8 bases outside the gene matches. The germline gives CDR1 SGHTA, CDR2 FQGNSA. The CDR3 sequence is 12 residues long. CDR3 DNA sequence: TGTGCCAGCGGGAAAAGCGGGGGGGTTCAGTATTTT. Encoded protein: CASGKSGGVQYF. Filled out from reference TRBV7-2 and TRBJ2-3, the complete variable domain reads GAGVSQSPSNKVTEKGKDVELRCDPISGHTALYWYRQSLGQGLEFLIYFQGNSAPDKSGLPSDRFSAERTGGSVSTLTIQRTQQEDSAVYLCASGKSGGVQYFGPGTRLTVL.

By share, this clone counts as medium-sized. V and J are TRBV4-1 and TRBJ1-2; D not resolved. The CDR3 totals 19 residues. CDR1 is MGHRA, CDR2 YSYEKL, per germline. V lost 4 bases and J 0 bases, leaving 24 bases between the germline ends. The CDR3 is CASSPNHQTLRSSNYGYTF. The CDR3 nucleotides read TGCGCCAGCAGCCCAAACCACCAGACCTTAAGATCTTCTAACTATGGCTACACCTTC.

The chain has TRBV11-2 and TRBJ2-2; unclear D gene. The CDR3 spans 14 residues. V was shortened by 5 bases and J by 1 base, with 8 bases between the two germline ends. CDR1 is SGHAT and CDR2 is FQNNGV in the germline V gene. CDR3 region: CASSARMNTGELFF. The CDR3, as DNA: TGTGCCAGCAGCGCGCGAATGAACACCGGGGAGCTGTTTTTT. Full variable domain (remainder filled in from reference TRBV11-2 and TRBJ2-2): EAGVAQSPRYKIIEKRQSVAFWCNPISGHATLYWYQQILGQGPKLLIQFQNNGVVDDSQLPKDRFSAERLKGVDSTLKIQPAKLEDSAVYLCASSARMNTGELFFGEGSRLTVL.